Listed here are 3 T cell receptor beta chains from one sample, sequenced in a study of blood T cell repertoires in COVID-19. This table comes from immunoSEQ multiplex PCR, and its TCRdb copy is limited to in-frame clones, with some not included. This sample has over 85,000 clones, with about nine tenths found just once. The sample comprised peripheral blood. Receptor source: a woman aged 50 to 60 with COVID-19, enrolled during active disease.

V is TRBV6-5 and J is TRBJ2-7; tentative D call: TRBD1 (6 bases). The CDR3 has 14 amino acids. The germline V gene has CDR1 MNHEY and CDR2 SVGAGI. V was trimmed by 6 bases and J by 4 bases, leaving 16 bases between them. The CDR3 DNA is TGTGCCAGCAGGGCCCCGGGACAAATTTACGAGCAGTACTTC. Residues: CASRAPGQIYEQYF.

Points on this clone: The sample has other DNA sequences that encode this CDR3 too. This chain links TRBV18 with TRBJ1-2; possible D gene TRBD1, 6 bases. This CDR3 has 13 amino acids. Trimming removed 3 bases at V and 1 base at J, with 6 bases between. In germline, CDR1 is KGHSH, CDR2 LQKENI. The CDR3 region is CASSPDSNYGYTF. The CDR3 DNA is TGTGCCAGCTCACCGGACAGTAACTATGGCTACACCTTC.

This chain links TRBV6-5 with TRBJ2-7; TRBD1 aligns across 7 bases. The CDR3 loop spans 13 amino acids. Germline CDR1 reads MNHEY; CDR2 reads SVGAGI. Unmatched junction bases numbered 9, after V lost 10 bases and J lost 3 bases. DNA for the CDR3: TGTGCCACCAGAGGGGGCGTTGACTACGAGCAGTACTTC. Residues: CATRGGVDYEQYF.